This T cell receptor beta chain was documented in a study of control samples from healthy donors and cancer patients. The table came from immunoSEQ multiplex PCR; TCRdb's copy has only in-frame clones and leaves some out. The data contain under 150,000 clones, approximately 88% of them singletons. The length of the CDR3 is 11 residues. Germline assignment: CDR1 DFQATT and CDR2 SNEGSKA (reference sequence). The sequencing sample was made of blood. This TCR came from a man aged 35 to 55 in good health. J is TRBJ2-1 and V is TRBV20-1; D may be TRBD2 (5 bases). CDR3 in DNA: TGCAGCGGGGAAACGTACAATGAGCAGTTCTTC. Encoded protein: CSGETYNEQFF.